What follows describes a single T cell receptor (beta chain). No antigen is known for it. Germline values: CDR1 SNHLY, CDR2 FYNNEI. This CDR3 spans 15 amino acids. The V end was cut by 2 bases, the J end by 1 base, with 11 bases between. PCR involved 60 Vbeta and 13 Jbeta primers. Profiling relied on immunoSEQ multiplex PCR, and the TCRdb table lists in-frame clones only, not all of them. This table holds around 190,000 clones, 79% found once. This sample was included in a study of cytomegalovirus exposure and HLA in healthy donors. General study results and limits: Productive rates of about 87% or about 30% were seen for most TCR beta V segments in an earlier analysis. Among TCR beta chains of equal frequency, HLA-associated ones were more clonally expanded in a later analysis. CMV antigen specificity of three CMV-associated chains was confirmed in vitro.

The rearrangement joins TRBV2 to TRBJ1-1, with D hard to call. This receptor was obtained from a woman aged 30 to 39 in good health and CMV-seropositive. The sequencing input was PBMCs. The CDR3 loop is CASSESNGRNTEAFF. The CDR3 DNA reads as TGTGCCAGCAGTGAATCCAATGGTAGGAACACTGAAGCTTTCTTT.